What follows describes a single T cell receptor (beta chain). The antigen remains unidentified. The data derive from a study of beta chain features in type 1 diabetes. In the study overall: When patients were set against healthy donors, age, gender and cell yields were similar. Study-level results: Significant though moderate, a shortening of TCRB CDR3s appeared in all four CD4+ subsets of Type 1 diabetes patients.

The isolated RNA, all of it, was reverse transcribed, so expressed TCRB transcripts were what got sequenced. Sequencing used immunoSEQ multiplex PCR; TCRdb keeps in-frame clones, though not all of them. The sample lists 310,000 or so clones, approximately 16% seen once, with more than 0.015% in the top ten. V gave up 11 bases and J gave up 0 bases; unmatched junction bases: 7. This CDR3 is 13 amino acids long. Germline V gives CDR1 LNHDA, CDR2 SQIVND (reference sequence). The clonotype comes from a man between 18 and 35 years old with type 1 diabetes. This chain uses TRBV19 with TRBJ2-7, with TRBD1 matching over 7 bases. Sequencing was done on a sample of naive CD4+ T cells from blood. DNA for the CDR3: TGTGCCTCCTCGGGGACAGTCTCCTACGAGCAGTACTTC. This gives the protein CASSGTVSYEQYF.